The 20 T cell receptor beta chains below come from one sample, sequenced in a study of cytomegalovirus exposure and HLA in healthy donors. In the PCR, 60 Vbeta and 13 Jbeta primers were used. Repertoires were generated with immunoSEQ multiplex PCR, while TCRdb's copy carries only in-frame clones and drops some. This sample has around 270,000 clones, with 75% to 85% found just once. Sequenced sample: PBMCs. These receptors were obtained from a girl aged 2-10 years in good health and CMV-seronegative.

This chain uses TRBV21-1 with TRBJ2-2; TRBD2 was called by the table and not checked on the DNA. TRBV21-1 is an annotated pseudogene. CDR3 length equals 17 residues. This chain's CDR3 is CASSKTPGNPHPGELFF. The CDR3 DNA reads as TGTGCCAGCAGCAAAACTCCGGGAAACCCCCACCCCGGGGAGCTGTTTTTT.

This clone has a handful of counts. The V and J genes are TRBV7-9 and TRBJ2-1; 9 nucleotides line up with TRBD2. From germline, CDR1 is SEHNR and CDR2 FQNEAQ (reference sequence). The V gene end was trimmed by 3 bases and the J gene end by 6 bases; junction bases not matched to a gene: 6. The CDR3 length is 15 residues. The chain's CDR3 is CASSFAGGPGNEQFF. CDR3 DNA: TGTGCCAGCAGCTTCGCGGGAGGGCCCGGCAATGAGCAGTTCTTC.

CDR3 residues: CASSIDTYGYTF. The CDR3, as DNA: TGTGCCAGCAGCATAGACACCTATGGCTACACCTTC. The genes are TRBV7-9 and TRBJ1-2, with D unclear. The CDR3 length is 12 residues. Looked up from germline, CDR1 is SEHNR and CDR2 is FQNEAQ (reference sequence). V shed 5 bases and J shed 4 bases, with 8 bases lying between them.

V is TRBV30 and J is TRBJ2-3; 7 bases align to TRBD2. The CDR3 has 16 residues. Germline lookup yields CDR1 GTSNPN and CDR2 SVGIG (reference sequence). Trimming at V came to 1 base and at J to 4 bases, leaving 11 bases not matched to a gene. The CDR3 spells CAWSDPRAGWADTQYF. The CDR3 DNA reads as TGTGCCTGGAGTGACCCCAGAGCGGGATGGGCAGATACGCAGTATTTT.

V is TRBV6-6 and J is TRBJ2-7; 10 bases are a match to TRBD1. With 6 bases clipped from V and 4 bases from J, the junction kept 12 bases outside the gene matches. The CDR3 is 16 residues long. Per the germline V gene, CDR1 is MNHNY and CDR2 is SVGAGI (reference sequence). CDR3 sequence reads: CASSEQPGQGSYEQYF. The DNA for the CDR3 is TGTGCCAGCAGCGAACAGCCGGGACAGGGGTCGTACGAGCAGTACTTC.

In this sample, this clone turned up once. The gene calls are TRBV7-9 and TRBJ1-1; D is unresolved. The CDR3 totals 15 residues. Per the germline V gene, CDR1 is SEHNR and CDR2 is FQNEAQ (reference sequence). Trimming cost V 4 bases and J 8 bases, with 20 bases left between them. The CDR3 loop is CASSSLRLTAEEAFF. Written as DNA, the CDR3 is TGTGCCAGCAGCTCGTTACGACTTACCGCAGAAGAAGCTTTCTTT.

The chain links TRBV27 to TRBJ1-2, with TRBD1 as a possible D gene (5 bases). This CDR3 has 13 residues. The germline CDR1 and CDR2 sequences are MNHEY and SMNVEV (reference sequence). V dropped 0 bases and J dropped 8 bases, with 10 bases sitting between them. CDR3: CASSLSSGEGYTF. The CDR3 DNA reads as TGTGCCAGCAGTTTATCTTCGGGGGAGGGCTACACCTTC.

This clone came up a few times. The chain employs TRBV10-3 and TRBJ2-7; possible D gene TRBD1, 6 bases. The germline V gene encodes CDR1 ENHRY and CDR2 SYGVKD. Trimming pared 6 bases from V and 5 bases from J, leaving 14 bases between. This CDR3 comprises 13 residues. The CDR3 reads CAIRTTGSHEQYF. The CDR3 bases are TGTGCCATCAGGACAACAGGGTCCCACGAGCAGTACTTC.

The chain carries TRBV27 and TRBJ2-2; 10 bases map to TRBD2. The germline gives CDR1 MNHEY, CDR2 SMNVEV (reference sequence). The length of the CDR3 is 14 residues. V dropped 5 bases and J dropped 9; count of bases not matched to a gene: 6. Here the CDR3 DNA reads TGTGCCAGCAGTCCCAGCGGGAGGGGCAGGGAGCTGTTTTTT. It encodes CASSPSGRGRELFF.

The V and J genes are TRBV2 and TRBJ1-1; D may be TRBD1 (6 bases). The ends were cut back, 6 bases at V and 0 bases at J, with 11 bases in the middle. The CDR3 length is 14 residues. The germline CDR1 and CDR2 sequences are SNHLY and FYNNEI. In DNA, the CDR3 is TGTGCCAGCAGCTTTGGACAGTTGAACACTGAAGCTTTCTTT. Translating it yields CASSFGQLNTEAFF.

This chain's CDR3 is CASSLAAGAGYGYTF. The CDR3 region has the DNA TGTGCCAGCAGCTTAGCGGCAGGGGCAGGGTATGGCTACACCTTC. J is TRBJ1-2 and V is TRBV7-9, with D perhaps TRBD1 (6 bases). There are 15 residues in the CDR3. Germline V gene lookup returns CDR1 SEHNR and CDR2 FQNEAQ (reference sequence). Between the trimmed V and J ends, which lost 0 bases and 5 bases, there was a span of 13 bases.

The rearrangement uses TRBV6-7 and TRBJ2-7; 8 positions match TRBD2. TRBV6-7 is an open reading frame whose function is uncertain. There are 17 residues in the CDR3. J was trimmed by 6 bases and V by 0 bases; bases with no gene match: 13. DNA for the CDR3: TGTGCCAGCAGTTACTCCAACCGGAGGGGACTAGGGGGCGAGCAGTACTTC. This gives the protein CASSYSNRRGLGGEQYF.

The chain uses TRBV29-1 and TRBJ2-7; TRBD2 agrees at 10 bases. The CDR3 runs 13 residues. The ends lost 7 bases at V and 0 bases at J; junction bases unmatched: 3. Germline CDR1 SQVTM, CDR2 ANQGSEA. DNA for the CDR3: TGCAGCGCCGGACTAGCGGACTCCTACGAGCAGTACTTC. The encoded protein is CSAGLADSYEQYF.

This clone showed up just a few times. The chain joins TRBV6-1 to TRBJ1-1; D not certain. The V end lost 1 base, the J end lost 7 bases, and 16 bases lay between the germline ends. The CDR3 totals 15 residues. CDR1 is MNHNS and CDR2 is SASEGT in the germline V gene. CDR3 sequence (DNA): TGTGCCAGCAGTGAAGGCTGGAGAAGGAACGATGAAGCTTTCTTT. This translates into CASSEGWRRNDEAFF.

The V call is TRBV15, the J call TRBJ2-3, with D unclear. Trimming pared 3 bases from V and 4 bases from J, leaving 8 bases between. The CDR3 loop spans 13 amino acids. Germline CDR1 is LNHNV and CDR2 is YYDKDF (reference sequence). The CDR3 region has the DNA TGTGCCACCAGCAGGAGCGTGCCAGATACGCAGTATTTT. Its protein is CATSRSVPDTQYF.

J is TRBJ2-7 and V is TRBV30, with TRBD2 matching over 9 bases. The germline V gene encodes CDR1 GTSNPN and CDR2 SVGIG (reference sequence). CDR3 size: 14 residues. V lost 0 bases, J lost 9 bases, and 9 bases stayed unmatched. CDR3 protein: CAWSVQRGRAGQYF. CDR3 coding DNA: TGTGCCTGGAGTGTACAACGCGGGAGGGCCGGGCAGTACTTC.

V gene TRBV5-1 combines with J gene TRBJ1-1; D remains ambiguous. The CDR3 sequence is 13 residues long. Germline V gives CDR1 SGHRS, CDR2 YFSETQ. V lost 1 base and J lost 0, with 4 bases in between. The CDR3 bases are TGCGCCAGCAGCTTGCGGGTGAACACTGAAGCTTTCTTT. Residues: CASSLRVNTEAFF.

This clone showed up just a few times. The gene calls are TRBV30 and TRBJ1-2, with 9 bases that match TRBD1. The CDR3 has 17 amino acids. V lost 6 bases, J lost 1 base, and 15 bases stayed unmatched. Germline CDR1 reads GTSNPN; CDR2 reads SVGIG (reference sequence). The CDR3 is CACPVGQGLGLNYGYTF. The CDR3 region has the DNA TGTGCCTGCCCCGTGGGACAGGGATTGGGGCTTAACTATGGCTACACCTTC.

This sequence joins TRBV9 and TRBJ2-3, with D maybe TRBD2 (5 bases). This CDR3 is built from 14 residues. Germline V gene lookup returns CDR1 SGDLS and CDR2 YYNGEE. The V and J ends lost 1 base and 2 bases respectively, with 8 bases between them. Written as DNA, the CDR3 is TGTGCCAGCAGCGTAAAAGCGGTCACAGATACGCAGTATTTT. This gives the protein CASSVKAVTDTQYF.

The chain uses TRBV19 and TRBJ2-7; 8 nucleotides align to TRBD1. The V segment lost 6 bases and the J segment 2 bases; nucleotides outside the gene matches: 9. Germline lookup yields CDR1 LNHDA and CDR2 SQIVND (reference sequence). This CDR3 contains 15 residues. The CDR3 bases are TGTGCCAGTAGCAAACCAGGGGGCCCTACCTACGAGCAGTACTTC. It is translated as CASSKPGGPTYEQYF.